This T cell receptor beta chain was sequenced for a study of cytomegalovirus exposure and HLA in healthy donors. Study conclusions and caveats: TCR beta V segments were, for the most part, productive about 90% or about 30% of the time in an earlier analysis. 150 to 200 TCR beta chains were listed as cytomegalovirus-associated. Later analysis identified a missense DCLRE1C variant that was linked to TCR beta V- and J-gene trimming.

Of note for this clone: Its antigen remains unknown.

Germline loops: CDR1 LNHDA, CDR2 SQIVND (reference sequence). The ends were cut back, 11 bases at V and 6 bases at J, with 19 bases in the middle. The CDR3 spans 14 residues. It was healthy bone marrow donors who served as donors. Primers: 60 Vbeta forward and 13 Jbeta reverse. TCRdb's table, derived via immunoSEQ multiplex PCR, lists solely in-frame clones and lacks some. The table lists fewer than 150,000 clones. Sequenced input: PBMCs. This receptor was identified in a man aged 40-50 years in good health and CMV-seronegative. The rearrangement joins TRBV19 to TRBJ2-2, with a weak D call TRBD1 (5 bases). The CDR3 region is CASHWQGTSGELFF. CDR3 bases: TGTGCCTCCCATTGGCAGGGAACGTCCGGGGAGCTGTTTTTT. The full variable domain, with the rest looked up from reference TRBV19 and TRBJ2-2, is DGGITQSPKYLFRKEGQNVTLSCEQNLNHDAMYWYRQDPGQGLRLIYYSQIVNDFQKGDIAEGYSVSREKKESFPLTVTSAQKNPTAFYLCASHWQGTSGELFFGEGSRLTVL.